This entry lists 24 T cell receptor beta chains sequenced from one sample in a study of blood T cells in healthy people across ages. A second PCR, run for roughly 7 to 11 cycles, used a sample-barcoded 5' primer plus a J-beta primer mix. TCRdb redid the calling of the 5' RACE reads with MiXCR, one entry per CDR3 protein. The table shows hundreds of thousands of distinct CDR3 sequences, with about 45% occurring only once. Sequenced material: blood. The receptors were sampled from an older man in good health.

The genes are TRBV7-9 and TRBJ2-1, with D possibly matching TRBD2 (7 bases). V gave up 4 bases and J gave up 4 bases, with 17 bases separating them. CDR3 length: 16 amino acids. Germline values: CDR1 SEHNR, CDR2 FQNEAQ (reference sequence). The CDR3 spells CASSSREGGPYNEQFF. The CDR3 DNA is TGTGCCAGCAGCTCGAGGGAGGGGGGGCCGTACAATGAGCAGTTCTTC.

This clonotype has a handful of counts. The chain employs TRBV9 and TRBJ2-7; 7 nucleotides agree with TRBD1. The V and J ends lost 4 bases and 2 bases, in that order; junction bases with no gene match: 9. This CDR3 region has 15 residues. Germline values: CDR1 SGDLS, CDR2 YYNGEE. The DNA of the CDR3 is TGTGCCAGCAGCCCCCAGACAGGGTTCACCTACGAGCAGTACTTC. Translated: CASSPQTGFTYEQYF.

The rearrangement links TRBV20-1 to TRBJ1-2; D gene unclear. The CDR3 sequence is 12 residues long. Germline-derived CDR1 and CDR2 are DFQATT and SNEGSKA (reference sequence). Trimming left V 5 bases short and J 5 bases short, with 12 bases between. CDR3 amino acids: CSASKGRYGYTF. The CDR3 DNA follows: TGCAGTGCTTCGAAGGGCCGGTATGGCTACACCTTC.

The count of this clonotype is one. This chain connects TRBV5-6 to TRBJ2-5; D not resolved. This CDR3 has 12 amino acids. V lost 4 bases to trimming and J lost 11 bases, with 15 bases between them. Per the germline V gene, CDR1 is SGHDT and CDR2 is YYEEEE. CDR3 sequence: CASSLPTGEQYF. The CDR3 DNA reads TGTGCCAGCAGCCTCCCCACTGGTGAGCAGTACTTC.

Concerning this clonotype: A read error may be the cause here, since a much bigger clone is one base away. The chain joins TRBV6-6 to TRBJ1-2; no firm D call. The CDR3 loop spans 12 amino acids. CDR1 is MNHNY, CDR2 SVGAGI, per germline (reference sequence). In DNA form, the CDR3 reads TGTGCCAGCAGTTATGGCAGTTATGGCCACACCTTC. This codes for CASSYGSYGHTF.

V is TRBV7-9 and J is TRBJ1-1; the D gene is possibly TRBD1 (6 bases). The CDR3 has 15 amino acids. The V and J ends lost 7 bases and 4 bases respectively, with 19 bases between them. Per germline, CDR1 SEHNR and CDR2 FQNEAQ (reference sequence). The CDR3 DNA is TGTGCCAGCACCGAAAGGGGGGGACTAGGCACTGAAGCTTTCTTT. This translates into CASTERGGLGTEAFF.

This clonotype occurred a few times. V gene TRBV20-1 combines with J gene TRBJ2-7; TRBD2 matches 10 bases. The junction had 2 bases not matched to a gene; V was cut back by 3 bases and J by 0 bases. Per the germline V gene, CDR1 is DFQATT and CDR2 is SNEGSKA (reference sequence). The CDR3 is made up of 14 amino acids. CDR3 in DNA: TGCAGTGCTAGGTCTAGCGGGAGCTCCTACGAGCAGTACTTC. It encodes CSARSSGSSYEQYF.

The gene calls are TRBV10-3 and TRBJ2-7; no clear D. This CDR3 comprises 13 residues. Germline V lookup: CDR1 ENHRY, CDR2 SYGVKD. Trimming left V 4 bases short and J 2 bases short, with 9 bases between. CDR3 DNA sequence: TGTGCCATCAGTGGAACAGACGCCTACGAGCAGTACTTC. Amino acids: CAISGTDAYEQYF.

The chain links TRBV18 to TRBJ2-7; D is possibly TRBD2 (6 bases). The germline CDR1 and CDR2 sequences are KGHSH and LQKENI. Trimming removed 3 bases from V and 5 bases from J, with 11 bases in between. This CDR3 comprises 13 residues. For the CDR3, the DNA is TGTGCCAGCTCACCGGGACTCCTCGACGAGCAGTACTTC. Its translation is CASSPGLLDEQYF.

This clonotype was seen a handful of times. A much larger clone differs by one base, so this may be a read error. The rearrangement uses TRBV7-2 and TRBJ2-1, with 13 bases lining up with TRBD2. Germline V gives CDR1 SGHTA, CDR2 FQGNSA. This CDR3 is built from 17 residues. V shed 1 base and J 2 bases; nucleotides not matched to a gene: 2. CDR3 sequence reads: CASSLGGTSGTYNEQFF. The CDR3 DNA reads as TGTGCCAGCAGCTTAGGGGGGACTAGCGGGACCTACAATGAGCAGTTCTTC.

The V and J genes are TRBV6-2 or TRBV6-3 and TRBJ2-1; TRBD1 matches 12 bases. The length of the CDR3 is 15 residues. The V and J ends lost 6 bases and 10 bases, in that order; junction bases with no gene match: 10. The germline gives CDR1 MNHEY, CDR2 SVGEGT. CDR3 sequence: CASSHRDRGRLEQFF. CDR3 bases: TGTGCCAGCAGCCACAGGGACAGGGGGCGCTTAGAGCAGTTCTTC.

CDR3: CSADRGAQETQYF. The CDR3 coding sequence is TGCAGTGCCGACCGGGGGGCCCAAGAGACCCAGTACTTC. V and J are TRBV20-1 and TRBJ2-5; D might be TRBD2 (7 bases). This CDR3 has 13 amino acids. Germline loops: CDR1 DFQATT, CDR2 SNEGSKA (reference sequence). Deletions cut 6 bases from V and 1 base from J, with 12 bases between.

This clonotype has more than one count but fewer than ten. The CDR3 DNA is TGCAGTGCTAGTGGGCAGGGATACTACGAGCAGTACTTC. The encoded protein is CSASGQGYYEQYF. The gene calls are TRBV20-1 and TRBJ2-7, with D possibly being TRBD1 (5 bases). Germline CDR1 DFQATT, CDR2 SNEGSKA (reference sequence). The CDR3 extends over 13 amino acids. Trimming pared 3 bases from V and 3 bases from J, leaving 12 bases between.

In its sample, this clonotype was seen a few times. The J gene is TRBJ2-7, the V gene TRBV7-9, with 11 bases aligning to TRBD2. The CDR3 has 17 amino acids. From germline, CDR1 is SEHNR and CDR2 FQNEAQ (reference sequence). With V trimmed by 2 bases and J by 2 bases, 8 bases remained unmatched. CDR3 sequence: CASSLRTGLAGPYEQYF. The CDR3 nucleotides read TGTGCCAGCAGCTTACGGACTGGACTAGCGGGCCCCTACGAGCAGTACTTC. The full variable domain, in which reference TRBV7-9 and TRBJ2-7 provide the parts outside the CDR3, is DTGVSQNPRHKITKRGQNVTFRCDPISEHNRLYWYRQTLGQGPEFLTYFQNEAQLEKSRLLSDRFSAERPKGSFSTLEIQRTEQGDSAMYLCASSLRTGLAGPYEQYFGPGTRLTVT.

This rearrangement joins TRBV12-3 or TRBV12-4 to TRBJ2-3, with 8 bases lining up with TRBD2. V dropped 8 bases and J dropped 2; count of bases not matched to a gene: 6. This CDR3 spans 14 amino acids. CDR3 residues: CASHSGENTDTQYF. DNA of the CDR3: TGTGCCAGCCATAGCGGGGAAAACACAGATACGCAGTATTTT.

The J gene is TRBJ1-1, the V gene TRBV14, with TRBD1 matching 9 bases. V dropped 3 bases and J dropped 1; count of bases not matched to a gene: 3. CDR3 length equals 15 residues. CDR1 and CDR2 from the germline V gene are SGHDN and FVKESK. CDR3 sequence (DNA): TGTGCCAGCAGCCAGGAACAGGGGGCGAACACTGAAGCTTTCTTT. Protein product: CASSQEQGANTEAFF.

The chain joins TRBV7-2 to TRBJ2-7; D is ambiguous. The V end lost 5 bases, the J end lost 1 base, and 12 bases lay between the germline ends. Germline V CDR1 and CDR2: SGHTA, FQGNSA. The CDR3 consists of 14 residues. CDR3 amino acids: CASSLTPVSYEQYF. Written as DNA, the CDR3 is TGTGCCAGCAGCCTCACCCCAGTTTCCTACGAGCAGTACTTC. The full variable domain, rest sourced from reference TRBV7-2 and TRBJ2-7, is GAGVSQSPSNKVTEKGKDVELRCDPISGHTALYWYRQSLGQGLEFLIYFQGNSAPDKSGLPSDRFSAERTGGSVSTLTIQRTQQEDSAVYLCASSLTPVSYEQYFGPGTRLTVT.

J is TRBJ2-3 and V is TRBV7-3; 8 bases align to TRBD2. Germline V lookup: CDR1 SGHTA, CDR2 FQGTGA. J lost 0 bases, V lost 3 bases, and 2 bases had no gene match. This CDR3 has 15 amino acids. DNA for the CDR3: TGTGCCAGCAGCTTCGGGACTAGGAGCACAGATACGCAGTATTTT. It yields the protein CASSFGTRSTDTQYF.

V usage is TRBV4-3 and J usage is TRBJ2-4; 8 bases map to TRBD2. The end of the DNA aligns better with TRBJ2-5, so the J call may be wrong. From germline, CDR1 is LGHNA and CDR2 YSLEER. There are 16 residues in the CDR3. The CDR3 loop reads CASSQAWGLEYETQYF. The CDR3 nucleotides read TGCGCCAGCAGCCAAGCGTGGGGACTAGAGTATGAGACCCAGTACTTC.

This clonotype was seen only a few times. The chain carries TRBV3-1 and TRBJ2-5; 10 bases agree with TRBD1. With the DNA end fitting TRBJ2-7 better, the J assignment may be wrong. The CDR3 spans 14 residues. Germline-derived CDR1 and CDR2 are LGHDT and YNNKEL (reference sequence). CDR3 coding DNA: TGTGCCAGCAGCCAAGGGACAGGGGGTCACGAGCAGTACTTC. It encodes CASSQGTGGHEQYF.

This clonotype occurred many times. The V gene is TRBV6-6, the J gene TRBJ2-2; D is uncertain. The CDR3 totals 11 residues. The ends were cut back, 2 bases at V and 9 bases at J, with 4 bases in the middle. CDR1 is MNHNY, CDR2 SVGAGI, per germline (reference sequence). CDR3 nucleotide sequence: TGTGCCAGCAGTTACCCCCGGGAGCTGTTTTTT. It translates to CASSYPRELFF.

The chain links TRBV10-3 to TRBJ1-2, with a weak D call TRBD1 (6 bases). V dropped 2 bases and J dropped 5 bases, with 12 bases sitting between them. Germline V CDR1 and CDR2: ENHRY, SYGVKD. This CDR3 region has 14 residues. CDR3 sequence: CAISERTATYGYTF. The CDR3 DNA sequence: TGTGCCATCAGTGAGAGGACAGCTACGTATGGCTACACCTTC.

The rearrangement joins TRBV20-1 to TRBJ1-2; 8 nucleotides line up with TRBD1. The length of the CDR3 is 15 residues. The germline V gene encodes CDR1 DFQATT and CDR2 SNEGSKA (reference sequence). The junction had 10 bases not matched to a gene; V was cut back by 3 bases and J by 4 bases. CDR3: CSASPIGGQAYGYTF. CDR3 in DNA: TGCAGTGCTAGCCCGATAGGGGGACAGGCCTATGGCTACACCTTC.

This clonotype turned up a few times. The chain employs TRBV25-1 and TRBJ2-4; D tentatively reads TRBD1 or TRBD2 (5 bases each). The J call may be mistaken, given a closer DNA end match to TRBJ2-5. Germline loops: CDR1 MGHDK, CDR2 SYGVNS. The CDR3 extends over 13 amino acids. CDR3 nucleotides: TGTGCCAGCAGTGAAGAGGGGCTGGAGACCCAGTACTTC. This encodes CASSEEGLETQYF.